What follows is one T cell receptor (beta chain) and its context. This clonotype was detected only a few times. Its antigen is unknown. No quality values exist for individual bases; no much larger clone is one base distant. Unmatched junction bases come to 6, with V trimmed by 5 bases and J by 7 bases. Including the terminal cysteine and phenylalanine, the CDR3 comprises 13 residues. Kept here is only the CDR3 DNA, which spans 39 bases and is read in frame from base 1. The germline V gene (reference sequence) provides CDR1 MNHNY and CDR2 SVGAGI. The data derive from a study of human T cells and chemical hapten exposure (dated by TCRdb to 2020 to 2023). General notes on the study: For sensitization, 2% DPC in acetone was applied to a 2 cm by 2 cm area of upper inner arm skin. Alopecia areata with under or over 50% scalp involvement, alopecia totalis and alopecia universalis were represented in the patient cohort, which was mostly female. Patch testing was performed on the upper back with Finn chambers containing 0.01% DPC, and the patch tests were scored after 6 days according to International Contact Dermatitis Research Group standards. Blood for TCR sequencing was provided by twenty-nine alopecia patients at one to four time points (pre-sensitization, 2, 6 and 24 weeks). Throughout the study period of about 22 weeks, patients also received therapeutic DPC doses to the scalp every week. Blood samples were taken from patients before sensitization (week 0) and at 2, 6 and about 24 weeks after DPC sensitization. Libraries were pooled for sequencing, and variation in per-sample TCR yields was attributed mainly to small differences in library volumes within the pool. This study followed changes in the peripheral blood TCR repertoire in vivo during primary and secondary sensitization of alopecia patients to the hapten diphenylcyclopropenone (DPC).

What the work shows at the level of the full study, not this receptor alone: Repeated subsampling changed both the strength of the expansion versus patch-test correlation and the threshold at which the correlation became significant. The number of TCRs above 1 in 1000 frequency did not change with DPC sensitization; there was no evidence of global repertoire structure alterations. Significantly more large CDR3 similarity clusters were formed by expanded TCRs than by pre-sensitization or healthy control sets, consistent with antigen-driven responses. Patch test score was positively correlated with the number of PT1 expanded TCRs, with significance at thresholds 8, 16 and 32 but not at 4. All patients had alopecia, a presumed autoimmune disease, so their immune response might differ from that of healthy individuals.

The library was made by RACE. Sequencing took place on a NextSeq 500. During library preparation, unique molecular identifiers were attached to individual cDNA molecules so that TCRs could be counted in a quantitative, reproducible way. For every blood RNA sample, sequencing covered both the TCR alpha and TCR beta chains. In the original analysis: A median of around 100,000 TCRs per sample was observed, with a range of roughly 23,224 to 750,000. V, J and CDR3 annotation of the TCR reads was carried out using the Decombinator software suite. Every sample was subsampled to the same number of TCRs (28,000) for the PS versus PT1 abundance plots. TCRs were defined as expanded if absent before sensitization and observed at least eight times at the 2-week time point. Through fastp at Q25 and MiXCR, TCRdb rebuilt clones from the public reads, retaining in-frame beta chains. Rows matching on CDR3 protein sequence are summarized as one entry with the most common DNA and genes. TCRdb's processing, not the authors', yielded these V and J calls. Present in this sample are over 300,000 distinct CDR3 sequences, 4.5% to 6% of which were seen just once. Around 2.6% of the sample rests with the top ten.

This specimen's time point label, per the study, means: pre-sensitization, week 0. Sample treatment or condition, as interpreted from the label and publication: therapeutic diphenylcyclopropenone sensitization with weekly scalp DPC. At every patch-test visit, the blood draw took place before the patch test was put on. Eligible patients were aged 18 to 70, diagnosed with alopecia, deemed suitable for DPC therapy, and excluded if pregnant. Total RNA was extracted from unfractionated whole blood that had been collected in Tempus Blood RNA tubes. Here the sequenced sample was whole blood, taken in connection with sensitization to the hapten diphenylcyclopropenone (DPC). Recombination connected TRBV6-6 to TRBJ1-1; the junction holds 8 bases that match TRBD1. The TCR comes from a woman in her forties or fifties with alopecia areata. Some clones in this sample may be carry-over from other donors' samples. The DNA sequence is given as TGTGCCAGCAGTCGCGGGACAGGCGGTGAAGCTTTCTTT. This gives the protein CASSRGTGGEAFF.